Below are 18 T cell receptor beta chains sequenced from a single sample in a study of monozygotic twins with inflammatory bowel disease. With the 5' RACE reads reprocessed, TCRdb shows one record per CDR3 protein and no DNA. This repertoire includes just over 300,000 distinct CDR3 sequences. Material: blood. These receptors all stem from a human donor with ulcerative colitis or Crohn's disease, or a healthy co-twin of an affected twin (not recorded which).

CDR3: CASSFRSYEQYF. V gene TRBV12-3 or TRBV12-4 combines with J gene TRBJ2-7. There are 12 residues in the CDR3.

CDR3 region: CASRGQGAGELFF. The V gene is TRBV10-2, the J gene TRBJ2-2; no DNA is available, so the TRBD1 call from TCRdb remains unchecked. This CDR3 comprises 13 residues. From germline, CDR1 is WSHSY and CDR2 SAAADI.

The rearrangement joins TRBV19 to TRBJ1-5; TCRdb picks TRBD1, but there is no DNA to check that call. The germline V gene encodes CDR1 LNHDA and CDR2 SQIVND (reference sequence). There are 15 residues in the CDR3. The chain's CDR3 is CASSMDTGNNQPQHF.

The gene calls are TRBV6-2 or TRBV6-3 and TRBJ1-4; TCRdb selects TRBD1, and the lack of DNA leaves this call unchecked. This CDR3 has 14 amino acids. Germline V gene data show CDR1 as MNHEY and CDR2 as SVGEGT. The chain's CDR3 is CASSYGQRNEKLFF.

J is TRBJ2-3 and V is TRBV4-3; the TCRdb D gene call, TRBD1, has no DNA to confirm it. The CDR3 has 18 residues. Germline-derived CDR1 and CDR2 are LGHNA and YSLEER. The CDR3 reads CASSRAWGRTGSTDTQYF.

The chain joins TRBV4-3 to TRBJ2-3; absent DNA, TCRdb's TRBD1 call cannot be checked. Germline V gene lookup returns CDR1 LGHNA and CDR2 YSLEER. There are 14 residues in the CDR3. CDR3 amino acids: CASSPGGGSDTQYF.

The V and J genes are TRBV20-1 and TRBJ1-1; TCRdb indicates TRBD1, and absent DNA this call remains unverified. Germline V gives CDR1 DFQATT, CDR2 SNEGSKA (reference sequence). The CDR3 has 15 amino acids. CDR3 protein: CSATDPRQGDTEAFF.

This sequence joins TRBV28 and TRBJ2-5; the D gene TCRdb calls, TRBD1, cannot be checked with no DNA. Germline CDR1 and CDR2: MDHEN and SYDVKM. The CDR3 is 14 residues long. The CDR3 is CASSFDRVVETQYF.

This chain connects TRBV20-1 to TRBJ2-5. The germline gives CDR1 DFQATT, CDR2 SNEGSKA (reference sequence). This CDR3 region has 12 residues. The CDR3: CSASVTQETQYF.

V usage is TRBV7-9 and J usage is TRBJ1-2; the D call of TRBD1 rests on TCRdb alone, since no DNA is present to check it. CDR3 length equals 15 residues. Germline CDR1 and CDR2: SEHNR and FQNEAQ (reference sequence). The CDR3 spells CASSLDEGRNYGYTF.

V and J are TRBV4-3 and TRBJ1-3. CDR1 is LGHNA, CDR2 YSLEER, per germline. The CDR3 is made up of 13 amino acids. CDR3 sequence: CASSQDLGNTIYF.

V and J are TRBV18 and TRBJ2-7. Per germline, CDR1 KGHSH and CDR2 LQKENI. The length of the CDR3 is 12 residues. The CDR3 region is CASTTEAYEQYF. Full variable domain (outside the CDR3, taken from reference TRBV18 and TRBJ2-7): NAGVMQNPRHLVRRRGQEARLRCSPMKGHSHVYWYRQLPEEGLKFMVYLQKENIIDESGMPKERFSAEFPKEGPSILRIQQVVRGDSAAYFCASTTEAYEQYFGPGTRLTVT.

The genes are TRBV7-2 and TRBJ2-7; TCRdb reports TRBD2, a call that lacks DNA to check it against. The CDR3 extends over 14 amino acids. The germline V gene encodes CDR1 SGHTA and CDR2 FQGNSA. The CDR3 loop reads CASSPRGSSYEQYF.

This chain joins TRBV3-1 and TRBJ2-6; TCRdb's assignment of TRBD1 cannot be checked, as there is no DNA. This CDR3 has 21 residues. Germline CDR1 reads LGHDT; CDR2 reads YNNKEL (reference sequence). The CDR3 loop is CASSLRGSGYQRSSGANVLTF.

V gene TRBV12-3 or TRBV12-4 combines with J gene TRBJ1-2; TCRdb reports TRBD1, a call that lacks DNA to check it against. The CDR3 is made up of 15 amino acids. The CDR3 is CASSLAGTGPYGYTF.

This rearrangement joins TRBV27 to TRBJ2-1. Germline assignment: CDR1 MNHEY and CDR2 SMNVEV (reference sequence). This CDR3 is built from 11 residues. The CDR3: CASSFRKEQFF.

The CDR3 is CASSLGLAGNTGELFF. J is TRBJ2-2 and V is TRBV12-3 or TRBV12-4; the TCRdb D gene call, TRBD2, has no DNA to confirm it. CDR3 length: 16 amino acids.

The V and J genes are TRBV12-3 or TRBV12-4 and TRBJ2-6; absent DNA, TCRdb's TRBD1 call cannot be checked. This CDR3 region has 20 residues. The CDR3 sequence: CASTQDPDRGKFSGANVLTF.